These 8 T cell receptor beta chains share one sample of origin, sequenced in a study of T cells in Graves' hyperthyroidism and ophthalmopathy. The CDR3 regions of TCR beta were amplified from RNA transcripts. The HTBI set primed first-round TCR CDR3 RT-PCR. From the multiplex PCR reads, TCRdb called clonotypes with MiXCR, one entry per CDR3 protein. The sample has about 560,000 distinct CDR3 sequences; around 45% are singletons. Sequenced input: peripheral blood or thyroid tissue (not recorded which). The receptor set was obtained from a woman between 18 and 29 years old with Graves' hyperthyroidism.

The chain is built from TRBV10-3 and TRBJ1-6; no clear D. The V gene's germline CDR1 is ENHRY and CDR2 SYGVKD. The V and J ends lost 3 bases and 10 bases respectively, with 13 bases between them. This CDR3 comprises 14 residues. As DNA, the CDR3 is TGTGCCATCAGTGACCGAGGAGGTTGGTCACCCCTCCACTTT. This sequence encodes CAISDRGGWSPLHF.

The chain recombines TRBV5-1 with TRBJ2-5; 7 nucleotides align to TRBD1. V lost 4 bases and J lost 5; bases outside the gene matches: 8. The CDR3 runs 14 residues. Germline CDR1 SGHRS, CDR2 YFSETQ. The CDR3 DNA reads TGCGCCAGCAGCCCTGACAGGGCTCTCGAGACCCAGTACTTC. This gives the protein CASSPDRALETQYF.

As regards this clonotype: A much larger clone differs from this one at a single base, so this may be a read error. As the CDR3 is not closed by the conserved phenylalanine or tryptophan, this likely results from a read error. The CDR3 coding sequence is TGTGCCAGCAGCCCAGGACAGTACTACGAGCAGTACTCC. Residues: CASSPGQYYEQYS. The chain uses TRBV7-8 and TRBJ2-7, with D possibly being TRBD1 (6 bases). Germline lookup yields CDR1 SGHVS and CDR2 FQNEAQ. The CDR3 consists of 13 residues. Trimming left V 5 bases short and J 3 bases short, with 11 bases between.

The CDR3 bases are TGTGCCAGCAGCTTAGAAGGACAGCCCGGCTATGGCTACACCTTC. Amino acids: CASSLEGQPGYGYTF. V gene TRBV11-3 combines with J gene TRBJ1-2; TRBD1 might be the D (6 bases). Trimming removed 0 bases from V and 4 bases from J, with 12 bases in between. Germline-derived CDR1 and CDR2 are SGHNT and YENEEA. CDR3 length: 15 residues.

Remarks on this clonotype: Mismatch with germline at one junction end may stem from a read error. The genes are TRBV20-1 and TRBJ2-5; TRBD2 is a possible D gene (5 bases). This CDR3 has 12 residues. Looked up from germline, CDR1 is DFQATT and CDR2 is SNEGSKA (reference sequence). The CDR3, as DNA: TGCAGTGTCGCGGGCAGTAAAGAGACCCAGCACTTC. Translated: CSVAGSKETQHF.

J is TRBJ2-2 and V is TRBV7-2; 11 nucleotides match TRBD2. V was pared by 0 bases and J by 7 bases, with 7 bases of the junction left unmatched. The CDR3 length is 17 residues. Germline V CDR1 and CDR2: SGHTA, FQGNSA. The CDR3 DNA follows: TGTGCCAGCAGCTTAGCGCGAGGACTAGCGGGCCACGGGGAGCTGTTTTTT. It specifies CASSLARGLAGHGELFF.

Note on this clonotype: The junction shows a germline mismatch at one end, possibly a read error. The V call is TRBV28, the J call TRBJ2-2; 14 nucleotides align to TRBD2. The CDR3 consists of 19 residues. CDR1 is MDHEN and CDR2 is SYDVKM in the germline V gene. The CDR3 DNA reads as TGTGCCAGCAGTTTGGTGGGACTAGCGGGAGCCCTCGGCACCTGGGAGCTGTTTTTT. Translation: CASSLVGLAGALGTWELFF.

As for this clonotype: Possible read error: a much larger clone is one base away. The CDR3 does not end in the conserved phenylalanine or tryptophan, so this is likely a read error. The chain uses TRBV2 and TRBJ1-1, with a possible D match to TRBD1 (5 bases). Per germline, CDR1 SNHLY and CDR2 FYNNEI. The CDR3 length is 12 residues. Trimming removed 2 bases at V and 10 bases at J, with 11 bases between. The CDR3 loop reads CASSERGRRAFL. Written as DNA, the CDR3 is TGTGCCAGCAGTGAAAGGGGCAGACGAGCTTTCCTT.